What follows are 6 T cell receptor beta chains derived from one specimen sequenced in a study of tumor and adjacent non-tumor tissue in lung cancer (dated by TCRdb to 2017 to 2018). Bulk unsorted tissue served as the source for RNA extraction, and RNA quality was assessed using a NanoDrop ND-1000 and an Agilent 2100. Distant non-tumor tissue taken more than 3 cm from the tumor edge was used as the normal lung sample. Receptor libraries were prepared by multiplex PCR. Sequenced on an Illumina HiSeq 2500. TCRbeta libraries were constructed through three rounds of nested PCR with primers (Table S4) according to protocols adapted from ARM-PCR. TCRdb reprocessed the public reads (quality trimming at Q25 with fastp, clone calling with MiXCR) and kept in-frame beta chains. Records with the same CDR3 protein are collapsed into one entry carrying the most frequent genes and DNA. In this sample the table shows some 47,000 distinct CDR3 sequences, roughly three fifths of which occur a single time. The ten largest clones take up under 20% of the sample.

Sequencing was done on a sample of distant non-tumor lung tissue. The receptor set was obtained from a woman between 35 and 50 years old with non-small cell lung cancer.

This clonotype was counted a few times. A much larger clone sits a single nucleotide away, making a read error possible. The chain has TRBV5-4 and TRBJ1-1, with D possibly being TRBD1 (5 bases). The length of the CDR3 is 16 residues. Germline assignment: CDR1 SGHNT and CDR2 YYREEE (reference sequence). As DNA, the CDR3 is TGTACCAGCAGCTCCAGGGACGGACCGATGAACACTGAAGCTTTCTTT. This sequence encodes CTSSSRDGPMNTEAFF. The whole variable domain, filled in from reference TRBV5-4 and TRBJ1-1, reads ETGVTQSPTHLIKTRGQQVTLRCSSQSGHNTVSWYQQALGQGPQFIFQYYREEENGRGNFPPRFSGLQFPNYSSELNVNALELDDSALYLCTSSSRDGPMNTEAFFGQGTRLTVV.

Remarks on this clonotype: Relative to the germline gene, one junction end is altered; a read error may explain this. This sequence joins TRBV6-5 and TRBJ1-6; D unclear. The CDR3 length is 14 residues. The germline V gene has CDR1 MNHEY and CDR2 SVGAGI. For the CDR3, the DNA is TGTGCCAGCAGTTGCGAGGGTGTAGGTTCACCCGTCCACTTT. Encoded protein: CASSCEGVGSPVHF.

This clonotype has a count of ten or more. The rearrangement links TRBV2 to TRBJ2-3; D is undetermined. Deletions cut 7 bases from V and 4 bases from J, with 15 bases between. The CDR3 extends over 14 amino acids. Germline CDR1 and CDR2: SNHLY and FYNNEI. As DNA, the CDR3 is TGTGCCAGCAATGTGGGTTCTGAGGCAGATACGCAGTATTTT. Protein product: CASNVGSEADTQYF.

A word on this clonotype: At one of its ends the junction is not consistent with the germline gene, which may arise from a read error. V is TRBV29-1 and J is TRBJ2-5; TRBD1 might be the D (6 bases). The CDR3 contains 13 residues. From germline, CDR1 is SQVTM and CDR2 ANQGSEA. The CDR3 spells CSVERWGQETHYF. The CDR3 DNA follows: TGTAGCGTTGAGCGTTGGGGACAAGAGACCCACTACTTC.

Note on this clonotype: At one of its ends the junction is not consistent with the germline gene, which may arise from a read error. This chain links TRBV11-3 with TRBJ2-3, with D perhaps TRBD1 or TRBD2 (6 bases each). Germline CDR1 SGHNT, CDR2 YENEEA. The CDR3 covers 16 residues. CDR3 nucleotides: TGTGCCAGCGGCCCGTTACTAGGGGGGAGCACAGATAGGCAGTATTTT. It is translated as CASGPLLGGSTDRQYF.

In regard to this clonotype: A much larger clone lies one base from this, so it may be a read error. The chain joins TRBV29-1 to TRBJ2-5; D might be TRBD1 or TRBD2, each matching 6 bases. The CDR3 sequence is 13 residues long. The germline CDR1 and CDR2 sequences are SQVTM and ANQGSEA. With 7 bases removed from V and 6 bases from J, the gap between germline ends came to 18 bases. The CDR3 DNA is TGCAGCGCCGCAGTGCATGGGGGGCAGACCCAGTACTTC. It encodes CSAAVHGGQTQYF.